A selection of T cell receptor beta chains follows, all from one sample in a study of T-cell reconstitution after alpha-beta-depleted transplantation in children. TCRdb used MiXCR to reprocess the PCR reads, holding one entry per CDR3 protein. The sample consists of hundreds of thousands of distinct CDR3 sequences, under 15% of them appearing once. The input for sequencing was PBMCs, taken before TCRalphabeta/CD19-depleted stem cell transplant. These receptors were taken from a girl aged 2-9 years with congenital amegakaryocytic thrombocytopenia, due to receive a stem cell transplant. Each CDR3 is given with its conserved first and last residue. A D gene is named only where the DNA matches it firmly. Only some rows state a clone size, as once, few, many or a class for expanded clones.

. | TRBJ2-3 | 13 | few | TRBV15 | CATSRPLPDTQYF | TGTGCCACCAGCAGACCGCTACCAGATACGCAGTATTTT
TRBD2 | TRBJ2-7 | 14 | many | TRBV20-1 | CSAGSSTSGGEQYF | TGCAGTGCTGGGTCTAGCACATCGGGAGGGGAGCAGTACTTC
. | TRBJ2-3 | 14 | many | TRBV20-1 | CSASLGASTDTQYF | TGCAGTGCTAGTCTGGGGGCCAGCACAGATACGCAGTATTTT
. | TRBJ2-7 | 11 | . | TRBV29-1 | CSVGSGHEQYF | TGCAGCGTTGGGTCAGGGCACGAGCAGTACTTC
TRBD2 | TRBJ2-1 | 18 | . | TRBV4-1 | CASSQEQTGGLAGYEQFF | TGCGCCAGCAGCCAAGAGCAAACCGGGGGACTAGCGGGCTATGAGCAGTTCTTC
. | TRBJ2-2 | 16 | . | TRBV12-3/TRBV12-4 | CASTQRMQGGTGELFF | TGTGCCAGCACCCAGCGGATGCAGGGAGGTACCGGGGAGCTGTTTTTT
TRBD1 | TRBJ1-4 | 15 | many | TRBV5-1 | CASSQRTGSSEKLFF | TGCGCCAGCAGCCAGCGGACAGGGTCGAGTGAAAAACTGTTTTTT
. | TRBJ2-7 | 12 | many | TRBV5-6 | CASSLFESEQYF | TGTGCCAGCAGCTTGTTCGAGAGCGAGCAGTACTTC
. | TRBJ2-1 | 14 | many | TRBV29-1 | CSVEDRAGGSEQFF | TGCAGCGTTGAAGATAGGGCTGGGGGCAGTGAGCAGTTCTTC
. | TRBJ2-7 | 13 | . | TRBV4-1 | CASSQGLLVAQYF | TGCGCCAGCAGCCAAGGGCTATTAGTAGCGCAGTACTTC
TRBD2 | TRBJ2-1 | 18 | . | TRBV20-1 | CSATRTSGPKGSYNEQFF | TGCAGTGCTACCCGGACTAGCGGGCCAAAAGGCTCCTACAATGAGCAGTTCTTC
. | TRBJ2-1 | 13 | many | TRBV5-1 | CASSLYGADEQFF | TGCGCCAGCAGCTTGTACGGGGCCGATGAGCAGTTCTTC
. | TRBJ2-5 | 14 | . | TRBV4-2 | CASSQDPGQETQYF | TGTGCCAGCAGCCAAGATCCGGGACAAGAGACCCAGTACTTC
. | TRBJ1-2 | 13 | few | TRBV12-3/TRBV12-4 | CASSLKQIYGYTF | TGTGCCAGCAGTTTAAAACAGATCTATGGCTACACCTTC
. | TRBJ2-3 | 14 | few | TRBV5-4 | CASSLGGMGDTQYF | TGTGCCAGCAGCTTGGGCGGGATGGGGGATACGCAGTATTTT
. | TRBJ1-1 | 15 | many | TRBV5-5 | CASSLSPSGNTEAFF | TGTGCCAGCAGCTTGAGTCCGTCCGGGAACACTGAAGCTTTCTTT